The sequence of this T cell receptor beta chain was determined in a study of T cells after posttransplantation cyclophosphamide. Concerning this clone itself: Antigen unknown.

Treatment was busulfan-fludarabine conditioning, a marrow graft, and cyclophosphamide on days +3 and +4. Trimming cost V 1 base and J 2 bases, with 5 bases left between them. The CDR3 has 13 amino acids. The germline CDR1 and CDR2 sequences are SGHDN and FVKESK. The study, taken as a whole, reports: Donor-recipient repertoire similarity was low at 1-2 months, rising over year one. Recipient CMV seropositivity and CMV reactivation strongly tracked TRB clonality. TRB overlap between skin or GI tissue T cells and blood was limited.

The protocol was immunoSEQ multiplex PCR, while the TCRdb copy is restricted to in-frame clones and leaves out a portion. In the table there are around 40,000 clones, less than 95% of which are singletons. Sequenced material: PBMCs, taken 55 to 70 days after allogeneic stem cell transplant with posttransplant cyclophosphamide. The chain employs TRBV14 and TRBJ2-5; D is uncertain. The clonotype originates from a male patient aged 60 to 75 who received an allogeneic stem cell transplant from a related donor and was CMV-positive. Some T cells may be provided by the graft donor. The CDR3 sequence is CASSQGSQETQYF. CDR3 DNA sequence: TGTGCCAGCAGCCAAGGTAGTCAAGAGACCCAGTACTTC.